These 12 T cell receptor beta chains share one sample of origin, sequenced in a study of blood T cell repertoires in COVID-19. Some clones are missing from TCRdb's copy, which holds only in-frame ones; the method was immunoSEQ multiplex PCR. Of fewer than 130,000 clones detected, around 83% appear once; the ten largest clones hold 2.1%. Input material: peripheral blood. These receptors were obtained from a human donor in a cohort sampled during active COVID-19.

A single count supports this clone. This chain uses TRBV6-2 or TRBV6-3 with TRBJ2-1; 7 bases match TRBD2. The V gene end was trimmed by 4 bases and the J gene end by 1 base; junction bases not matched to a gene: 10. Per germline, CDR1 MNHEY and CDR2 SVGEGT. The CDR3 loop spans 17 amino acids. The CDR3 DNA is TGTGCCAGCAGTTCCCTAGGGGCGGGAGTGTCCTACAATGAGCAGTTCTTC. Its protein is CASSSLGAGVSYNEQFF.

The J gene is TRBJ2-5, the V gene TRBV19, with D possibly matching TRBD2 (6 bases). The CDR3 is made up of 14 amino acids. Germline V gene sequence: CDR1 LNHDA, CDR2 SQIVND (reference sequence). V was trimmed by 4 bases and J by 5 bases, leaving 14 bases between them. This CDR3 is CASSSQTRSETQYF. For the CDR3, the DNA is TGTGCCAGTAGTAGCCAGACTAGATCCGAGACCCAGTACTTC. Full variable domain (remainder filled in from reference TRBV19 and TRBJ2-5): DGGITQSPKYLFRKEGQNVTLSCEQNLNHDAMYWYRQDPGQGLRLIYYSQIVNDFQKGDIAEGYSVSREKKESFPLTVTSAQKNPTAFYLCASSSQTRSETQYFGPGTRLLVL.

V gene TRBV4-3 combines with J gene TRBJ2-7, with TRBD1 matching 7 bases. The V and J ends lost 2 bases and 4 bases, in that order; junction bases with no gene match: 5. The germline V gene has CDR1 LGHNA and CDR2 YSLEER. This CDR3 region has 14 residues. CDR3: CASSQNRGWYEQYF. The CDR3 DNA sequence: TGCGCCAGCAGCCAAAACAGGGGTTGGTACGAGCAGTACTTC.

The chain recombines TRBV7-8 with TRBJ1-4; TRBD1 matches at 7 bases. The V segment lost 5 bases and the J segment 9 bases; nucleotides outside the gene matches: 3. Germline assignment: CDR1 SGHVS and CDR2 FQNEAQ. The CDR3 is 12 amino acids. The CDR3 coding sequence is TGTGCCAGCAGCCTGACAGGGCAAAAACTGTTTTTT. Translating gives CASSLTGQKLFF.

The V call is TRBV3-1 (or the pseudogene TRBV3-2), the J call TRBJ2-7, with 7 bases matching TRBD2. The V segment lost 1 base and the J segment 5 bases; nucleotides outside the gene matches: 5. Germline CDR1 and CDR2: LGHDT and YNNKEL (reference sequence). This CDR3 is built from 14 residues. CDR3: CASSQAVGGNEQYF. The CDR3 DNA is TGTGCCAGCAGCCAAGCGGTGGGAGGGAACGAGCAGTACTTC.

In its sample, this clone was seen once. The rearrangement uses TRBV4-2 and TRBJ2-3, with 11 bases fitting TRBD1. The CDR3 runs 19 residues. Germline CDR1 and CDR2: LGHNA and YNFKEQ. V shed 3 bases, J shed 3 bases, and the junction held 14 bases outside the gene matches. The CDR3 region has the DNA TGTGCCAGCAGCCACTACAGCACCGGACAGGGGGCAGGGACAGATACGCAGTATTTT. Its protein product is CASSHYSTGQGAGTDTQYF.

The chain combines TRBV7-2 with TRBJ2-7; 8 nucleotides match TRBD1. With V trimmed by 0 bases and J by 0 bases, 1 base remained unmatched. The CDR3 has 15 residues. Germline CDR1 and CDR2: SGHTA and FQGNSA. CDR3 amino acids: CASSLATGGSYEQYF. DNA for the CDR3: TGTGCCAGCAGCTTAGCCACAGGGGGCTCCTACGAGCAGTACTTC.

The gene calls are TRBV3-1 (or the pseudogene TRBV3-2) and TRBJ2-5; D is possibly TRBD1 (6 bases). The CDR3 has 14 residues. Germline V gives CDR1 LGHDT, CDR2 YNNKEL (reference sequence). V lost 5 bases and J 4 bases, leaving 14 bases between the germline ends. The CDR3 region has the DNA TGTGCCAGCAGCTCTAGGGGGAGCGGAGAGACCCAGTACTTC. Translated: CASSSRGSGETQYF.

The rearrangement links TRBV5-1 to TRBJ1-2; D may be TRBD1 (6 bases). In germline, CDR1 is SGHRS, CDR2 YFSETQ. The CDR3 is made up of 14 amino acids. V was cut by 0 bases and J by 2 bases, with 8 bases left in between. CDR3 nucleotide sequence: TGCGCCAGCAGCTTGGGGCAGGGGAACTATGGCTACACCTTC. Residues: CASSLGQGNYGYTF. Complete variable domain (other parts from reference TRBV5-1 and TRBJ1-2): KAGVTQTPRYLIKTRGQQVTLSCSPISGHRSVSWYQQTPGQGLQFLFEYFSETQRNKGNFPGRFSGRQFSNSRSEMNVSTLELGDSALYLCASSLGQGNYGYTFGSGTRLTVV.

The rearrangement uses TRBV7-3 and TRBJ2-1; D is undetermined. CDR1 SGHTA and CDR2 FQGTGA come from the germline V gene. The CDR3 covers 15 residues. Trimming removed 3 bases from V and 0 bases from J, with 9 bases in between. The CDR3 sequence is CASSFTPSSYNEQFF. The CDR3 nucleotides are TGTGCCAGCAGCTTTACCCCCAGCTCCTACAATGAGCAGTTCTTC. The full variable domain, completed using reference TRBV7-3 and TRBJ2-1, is GAGVSQTPSNKVTEKGKYVELRCDPISGHTALYWYRQSLGQGPEFLIYFQGTGAADDSGLPNDRFFAVRPEGSVSTLKIQRTERGDSAVYLCASSFTPSSYNEQFFGPGTRLTVL.

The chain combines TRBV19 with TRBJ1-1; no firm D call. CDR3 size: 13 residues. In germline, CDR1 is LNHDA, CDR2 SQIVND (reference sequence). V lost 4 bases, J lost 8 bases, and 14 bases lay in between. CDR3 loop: CASSTIWGGEAFF. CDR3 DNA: TGTGCCAGTAGTACCATATGGGGAGGGGAAGCTTTCTTT.

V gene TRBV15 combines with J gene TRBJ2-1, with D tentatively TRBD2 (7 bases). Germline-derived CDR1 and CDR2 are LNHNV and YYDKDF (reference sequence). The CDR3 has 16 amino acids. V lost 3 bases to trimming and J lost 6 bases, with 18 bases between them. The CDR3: CATSSRRGGISNEQFF. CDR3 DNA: TGTGCCACCAGCAGCAGGAGGGGGGGTATTAGCAATGAGCAGTTCTTC. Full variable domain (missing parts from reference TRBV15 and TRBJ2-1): DAMVIQNPRYQVTQFGKPVTLSCSQTLNHNVMYWYQQKSSQAPKLLFHYYDKDFNNEADTPDNFQSRRPNTSFCFLDIRSPGLGDTAMYLCATSSRRGGISNEQFFGPGTRLTVL.